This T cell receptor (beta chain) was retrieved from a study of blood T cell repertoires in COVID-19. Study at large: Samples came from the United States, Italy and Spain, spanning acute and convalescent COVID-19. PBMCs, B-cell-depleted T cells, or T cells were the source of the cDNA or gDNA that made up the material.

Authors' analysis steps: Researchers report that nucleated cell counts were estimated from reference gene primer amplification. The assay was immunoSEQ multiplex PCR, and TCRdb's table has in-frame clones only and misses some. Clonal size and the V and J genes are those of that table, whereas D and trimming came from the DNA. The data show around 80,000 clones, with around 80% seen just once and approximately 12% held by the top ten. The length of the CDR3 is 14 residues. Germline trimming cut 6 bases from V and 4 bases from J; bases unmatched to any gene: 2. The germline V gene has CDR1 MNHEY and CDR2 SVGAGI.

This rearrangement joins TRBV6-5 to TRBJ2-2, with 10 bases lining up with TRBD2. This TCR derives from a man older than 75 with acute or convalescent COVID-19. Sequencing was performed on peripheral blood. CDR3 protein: CASRLAGTTGELFF. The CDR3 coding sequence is TGTGCCAGCAGACTAGCGGGGACCACCGGGGAGCTGTTTTTT.